A single sample is the source of the 10 T cell receptor beta chains below, sequenced in a study of CD8+ T cells in alopecia areata. The sequencing template was cDNA reverse transcribed from extracted RNA. Here immunoSEQ multiplex PCR was the method, and the copy in TCRdb shows in-frame clones only, minus some. The repertoire holds under 350,000 clones, with roughly 64% as singletons. Treatment described: oral pan-JAK inhibitor, 5-10 mg twice daily. The material was CD4+ T cells sorted from blood, obtained at week 24, from a patient treated with tofacitinib. These receptors originate from a human donor with alopecia areata.

The chain links TRBV7-9 to TRBJ1-1, with 9 nucleotides matching TRBD1. The CDR3 extends over 16 amino acids. The V gene end was trimmed by 4 bases and the J gene end by 0 bases; junction bases not matched to a gene: 6. Germline V gene sequence: CDR1 SEHNR, CDR2 FQNEAQ (reference sequence). The CDR3 loop reads CASSSEGQGLNTEAFF. CDR3 DNA sequence: TGTGCCAGCAGCTCTGAGGGACAGGGACTGAACACTGAAGCTTTCTTT.

For the CDR3, the DNA is TGTGCCAGCAGTGGCGAACTAGCGGGGGGGCTCAATGAGCAGTTCTTC. Its protein is CASSGELAGGLNEQFF. The genes are TRBV25-1 and TRBJ2-1; TRBD2 agrees at 13 bases. Germline loops: CDR1 MGHDK, CDR2 SYGVNS. This CDR3 comprises 16 residues. The V gene end was trimmed by 4 bases and the J gene end by 6 bases; junction bases not matched to a gene: 6.

This clone was picked up a small number of times. The chain recombines TRBV11-2 with TRBJ2-6, with TRBD2 as a possible D gene (5 bases). This CDR3 is 18 amino acids long. The V gene lost 1 base and the J gene lost 2 bases, with 15 bases spanning the gap. Germline values: CDR1 SGHAT, CDR2 FQNNGV. The CDR3 DNA is TGTGCCAGCAGCTTAGCCATGAGAGGGATTACTGGGGCCAACGTCCTGACTTTC. Encoded protein: CASSLAMRGITGANVLTF.

This clone appeared once. The rearrangement links TRBV5-1 to TRBJ2-2; weak D call: TRBD1 (6 bases). CDR1 SGHRS and CDR2 YFSETQ come from the germline V gene. This CDR3 contains 15 residues. The V and J ends lost 4 bases and 2 bases respectively, with 12 bases between them. CDR3: CASSQDRSNTGELFF. CDR3 in DNA: TGCGCCAGCAGCCAAGACAGGTCTAACACCGGGGAGCTGTTTTTT.

The chain has TRBV29-1 and TRBJ2-6; D is unclear. The CDR3 has 15 residues. The V end lost 6 bases, the J end lost 0 bases, and 12 bases lay between the germline ends. The germline V gene encodes CDR1 SQVTM and CDR2 ANQGSEA. CDR3 protein: CSVVKESSGANVLTF. The CDR3 nucleotides read TGCAGCGTCGTTAAGGAAAGCTCTGGGGCCAACGTCCTGACTTTC.

This clone has a handful of counts. V and J are TRBV19 and TRBJ2-7; D possibly corresponds to TRBD1 (5 bases). The V gene lost 8 bases and the J gene lost 1 base, with 12 bases spanning the gap. This CDR3 spans 13 amino acids. CDR1 LNHDA and CDR2 SQIVND come from the germline V gene (reference sequence). The CDR3 here is CASRTSGSYEQYF. The CDR3 DNA is TGTGCCAGTCGAACTTCAGGGTCCTACGAGCAGTACTTC.

This clone was detected a few times. The gene calls are TRBV10-3 and TRBJ2-1, with D perhaps TRBD2 (6 bases). The CDR3 has 15 amino acids. V was shortened by 5 bases and J by 5 bases, with 16 bases between the two germline ends. Germline CDR1 and CDR2: ENHRY and SYGVKD. CDR3 in amino acids: CAISRTRDSDNEQFF. The CDR3 region has the DNA TGTGCCATCAGTCGAACCCGGGACTCGGACAATGAGCAGTTCTTC.

This clone has more than one count but fewer than ten. This chain connects TRBV29-1 to TRBJ1-3; no firm D call. The length of the CDR3 is 13 residues. With 4 bases removed from V and 4 bases from J, the gap between germline ends came to 11 bases. Germline V gives CDR1 SQVTM, CDR2 ANQGSEA. The CDR3: CSVVGVAGNTIYF. The CDR3 DNA reads TGCAGCGTTGTCGGGGTCGCCGGAAACACCATATATTTT.

The rearrangement uses TRBV7-8 and TRBJ2-7, with TRBD2 identical over 7 bases. Germline V gene sequence: CDR1 SGHVS, CDR2 FQNEAQ. With V trimmed by 4 bases and J by 4 bases, 10 bases remained unmatched. The CDR3 length is 15 residues. CDR3 coding DNA: TGTGCCAGCAGCTATGCCGGCAAGCGGGGTTACGAGCAGTACTTC. It codes for CASSYAGKRGYEQYF.

This clone was counted only a few times. J is TRBJ2-1 and V is TRBV10-3, with D perhaps matching TRBD1 or TRBD2 (5 bases each). Trimming left V 2 bases short and J 12 bases short, with 20 bases between. CDR1 ENHRY and CDR2 SYGVKD come from the germline V gene. There are 15 residues in the CDR3. CDR3 coding DNA: TGTGCCATCAGTGAGGAAGAGGCAGGGCCAGAGGGGCAGTTCTTC. Translated: CAISEEEAGPEGQFF.